Given below is one T cell receptor (beta chain) in context. Its specificity is unknown. This specimen belongs to a study of blood T cells in healthy people across ages. V gave up 8 bases and J gave up 0 bases; unmatched junction bases: 8. CDR1 is MNHEY, CDR2 SMNVEV, per germline (reference sequence). This CDR3 has 15 residues. Alongside a J-beta primer mix, a sample-barcoded 5' primer served in a second PCR lasting roughly 7 to 11 cycles. The template-switch adaptor was a 5' adaptor with 12 random nucleotides. It tagged each cDNA molecule. From the 5' RACE reads, TCRdb called clonotypes with MiXCR, one entry per CDR3 protein. The table shows about 1.4 million distinct CDR3 sequences, with approximately 59% occurring only once. Study-wide results and caveats: In older individuals, TCR beta diversity per million T cells was lower, falling roughly linearly with age.

The clonotype was recovered from a man between 18 and 29 years old in good health. The V call is TRBV27, the J call TRBJ2-3; TRBD1 agrees at 7 bases. Material: blood. The CDR3 DNA follows: TGTGCCAGCGCCAGGGCAGGGGGAAGCACAGATACGCAGTATTTT. Its translation is CASARAGGSTDTQYF.